The next 21 T cell receptor beta chains were all read from a single sample in a study of siplizumab effects on memory and regulatory T cells. The method was immunoSEQ multiplex PCR; TCRdb's version includes in-frame clones alone and lacks a portion of them. The sample includes some 110,000 clones, about 93% seen only once; the top ten take around 0.62%. The sequenced sample was Tregs sorted from blood. The receptors originated from a human donor in good health.

This chain joins TRBV15 and TRBJ1-1; D unclear. Germline V gene data show CDR1 as LNHNV and CDR2 as YYDKDF (reference sequence). Trimming shortened V by 0 bases and J by 4 bases, and 12 bases separated the two germline ends. This CDR3 is 15 amino acids long. The CDR3 nucleotides read TGTGCCACCAGCAGAGATTTCGTGATGGGCACTGAAGCTTTCTTT. Its protein product is CATSRDFVMGTEAFF.

The genes are TRBV4-1 and TRBJ2-5; tentatively, D is TRBD1 (6 bases). Germline CDR1 is MGHRA and CDR2 is YSYEKL. V was cut by 2 bases and J by 6 bases, with 16 bases left in between. The CDR3 runs to 15 residues. CDR3 sequence reads: CASSQSDRGYQTQYF. CDR3 nucleotides: TGCGCCAGCAGCCAATCGGACAGAGGGTACCAGACCCAGTACTTC.

The gene calls are TRBV6-6 and TRBJ1-2, with TRBD1 matching over 8 bases. The CDR3 has 15 amino acids. CDR1 is MNHNY, CDR2 SVGAGI, per germline (reference sequence). V lost 0 bases to trimming and J lost 8 bases; unmatched junction nucleotides: 8. CDR3 DNA: TGTGCCAGCAGTTACTCGCCGACAGGGGAGCTGGGCTACACCTTC. This gives the protein CASSYSPTGELGYTF.

The chain couples TRBV5-1 to TRBJ2-5; 7 nucleotides match TRBD2. From germline, CDR1 is SGHRS and CDR2 YFSETQ. This CDR3 is 16 amino acids long. V shed 1 base, J shed 2 bases, and the junction held 8 bases outside the gene matches. CDR3 nucleotides: TGCGCCAGCAGCTTGTGGGGCGGGGGACCACAAGAGACCCAGTACTTC. This sequence encodes CASSLWGGGPQETQYF.

The chain uses TRBV6-5 and TRBJ1-2; D unresolved. In germline, CDR1 is MNHEY, CDR2 SVGAGI. V was cut by 6 bases and J by 7 bases, with 15 bases left in between. The CDR3 covers 13 residues. In nucleotides, the CDR3 is TGTGCCAGCAGCCTACTTTGGGTCTCTGGCTACACCTTC. Its protein product is CASSLLWVSGYTF.

The chain has TRBV6-1 and TRBJ2-3; D gene ambiguous. The CDR3 covers 13 residues. Germline CDR1 and CDR2: MNHNS and SASEGT. Trimming pared 4 bases from V and 2 bases from J, leaving 7 bases between. As DNA, the CDR3 is TGTGCCAGCAGTGTGGGCCACACAGATACGCAGTATTTT. Translation gives CASSVGHTDTQYF.

The chain combines TRBV6-5 with TRBJ2-5; 7 bases line up with TRBD2. Germline CDR1 MNHEY, CDR2 SVGAGI. The V and J ends lost 0 bases and 4 bases, in that order; junction bases with no gene match: 8. The CDR3 runs to 16 residues. CDR3 loop: CASSYSSSGKGETQYF. CDR3 nucleotides: TGTGCCAGCAGTTACTCGTCCAGCGGGAAAGGAGAGACCCAGTACTTC.

This chain joins TRBV18 and TRBJ2-7; D may be TRBD1 (5 bases). This CDR3 region has 15 residues. Germline CDR1 KGHSH, CDR2 LQKENI. Trimming left V 0 bases short and J 4 bases short, with 13 bases between. The CDR3 spells CASSPPSGMLYEQYF. As DNA, the CDR3 is TGTGCCAGCTCACCACCCTCAGGGATGTTGTACGAGCAGTACTTC.

The V call is TRBV15, the J call TRBJ2-7; D not resolved. CDR3 length: 13 amino acids. The V end was cut by 4 bases, the J end by 7 bases, with 14 bases between. CDR1 is LNHNV, CDR2 YYDKDF, per germline (reference sequence). CDR3 nucleotide sequence: TGTGCCACCAGCACTCAGTTCTCGAGTGAGCAGTACTTC. This sequence encodes CATSTQFSSEQYF.

Of note for this clone: At one end, the junction sequence differs from germline, possibly due to a read error. The chain combines TRBV7-7 with TRBJ2-7, with no clear D. Looked up from germline, CDR1 is SSHAT and CDR2 is FNYEAQ (reference sequence). The CDR3 length is 15 residues. The CDR3 bases are TGTGCTAGCAGCTTAGCCCTCGGCAGCTCCTACGAGCAGTACTTC. Its protein product is CASSLALGSSYEQYF.

The genes are TRBV10-2 and TRBJ2-7; D is undetermined. The CDR3 is 11 residues long. The germline V gene encodes CDR1 WSHSY and CDR2 SAAADI. Trimming cost V 4 bases and J 5 bases, with 6 bases left between them. The CDR3: CASSGIHEQYF. CDR3 bases: TGCGCCAGCAGTGGTATCCACGAGCAGTACTTC.

The rearrangement joins TRBV7-8 to TRBJ1-2; D not certain. V lost 1 base and J lost 5, with 11 bases in between. CDR1 and CDR2 (germline): SGHVS, FQNEAQ. This CDR3 has 14 amino acids. This CDR3 reads CASSLGGVLYGYTF. Here the CDR3 DNA reads TGTGCCAGCAGCTTAGGTGGAGTGCTATATGGCTACACCTTC.

The chain links TRBV6-1 to TRBJ1-5; 8 bases map to TRBD1. This CDR3 spans 15 amino acids. CDR1 and CDR2 (germline): MNHNS, SASEGT. The V and J ends lost 6 bases and 4 bases, in that order; junction bases with no gene match: 8. CDR3 region: CASRGTGQLNQPQHF. CDR3 in DNA: TGTGCCAGCAGGGGGACAGGCCAACTTAATCAGCCCCAGCATTTT.

Worth noting for this clone: The junction and the germline gene differ at one end; a read error may be behind it. V gene TRBV7-7 combines with J gene TRBJ2-3; weak D call: TRBD2 (6 bases). Looked up from germline, CDR1 is SSHAT and CDR2 is FNYEAQ (reference sequence). The CDR3 sequence is 13 residues long. CDR3 loop: CASSLGVGGTQYF. The CDR3 region has the DNA TGTGCTAGCAGCTTAGGGGTGGGGGGTACGCAGTATTTT.

This chain's CDR3 is CASSQSSTSGRSYNEQFF. The CDR3 DNA sequence: TGCGCCAGCAGCCAATCCTCGACTAGCGGGAGGTCATACAATGAGCAGTTCTTC. The genes are TRBV4-3 and TRBJ2-1; 13 bases align to TRBD2. V lost 2 bases and J lost 4; bases outside the gene matches: 8. Germline-derived CDR1 and CDR2 are LGHNA and YSLEER. The CDR3 runs to 18 residues.

The rearrangement links TRBV11-3 to TRBJ2-1; TRBD1 agrees at 11 bases. Germline CDR1 and CDR2: SGHNT and YENEEA. This CDR3 has 16 residues. Losses at the gene ends were 5 bases for V and 7 bases for J; bases not matched to a gene: 10. The CDR3 DNA follows: TGTGCCAGCAGCCCCACCTGGACAGGGGGCGGGAATGAGCAGTTCTTC. It is translated as CASSPTWTGGGNEQFF.

V gene TRBV2 combines with J gene TRBJ2-5; D not resolved. The CDR3 has 11 residues. Between the trimmed V and J ends, which lost 5 bases and 2 bases, there was a span of 3 bases. The germline V gene encodes CDR1 SNHLY and CDR2 FYNNEI. The CDR3 DNA reads TGTGCCAGCAGTCAACAAGAGACCCAGTACTTC. It encodes CASSQQETQYF.

J is TRBJ1-2 and V is TRBV6-4; D unresolved. Trimming cost V 8 bases and J 5 bases, with 3 bases left between them. The V gene's germline CDR1 is MRHNA and CDR2 SNTAGT. This CDR3 comprises 9 residues. The CDR3 spells CASHYGYTF. CDR3 DNA: TGTGCCAGCCATTATGGCTACACCTTC.

The chain carries TRBV4-1 and TRBJ1-2; D gene uncertain. The ends were cut back, 4 bases at V and 2 bases at J, with 11 bases in the middle. CDR1 is MGHRA and CDR2 is YSYEKL in the germline V gene. The CDR3 contains 14 residues. The CDR3 sequence is CASSPRAENYGYTF. CDR3 in DNA: TGCGCCAGCAGCCCCCGCGCGGAGAACTATGGCTACACCTTC.

The V and J genes are TRBV7-9 and TRBJ2-2; D not resolved. CDR1 is SEHNR, CDR2 FQNEAQ, per germline (reference sequence). CDR3 length: 14 residues. Trimming shortened V by 2 bases and J by 2 bases, and 6 bases separated the two germline ends. The chain's CDR3 is CASSLSPNTGELFF. Here the CDR3 DNA reads TGTGCCAGCAGCTTATCGCCCAACACCGGGGAGCTGTTTTTT.

The chain uses TRBV11-1 and TRBJ2-2; D may be TRBD1 (6 bases). The germline CDR1 and CDR2 sequences are SGHAT and FQDESV (reference sequence). V was pared by 5 bases and J by 8 bases, with 18 bases between. The CDR3 covers 15 residues. The CDR3 sequence: CASSPGTTTGGELFF. CDR3 bases: TGTGCCAGCAGCCCCGGGACAACTACCGGGGGGGAGCTGTTTTTT.